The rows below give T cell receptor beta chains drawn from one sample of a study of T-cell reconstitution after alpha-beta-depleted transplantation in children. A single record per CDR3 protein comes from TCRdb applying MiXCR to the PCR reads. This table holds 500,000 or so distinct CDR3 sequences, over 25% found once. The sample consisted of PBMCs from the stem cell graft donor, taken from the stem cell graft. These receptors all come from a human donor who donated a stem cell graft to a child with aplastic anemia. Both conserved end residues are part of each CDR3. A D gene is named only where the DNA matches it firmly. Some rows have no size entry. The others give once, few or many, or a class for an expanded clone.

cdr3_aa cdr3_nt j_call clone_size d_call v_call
CASSLTGGRDIQYF TGTGCCAGCAGCTTAACAGGGGGACGGGACATTCAGTACTTC TRBJ2-4 - - TRBV7-3
CASSPRPNQPQHF TGTGCCAGCAGTCCTCGCCCCAATCAGCCCCAGCATTTT TRBJ1-5 - - TRBV7-2
CASSGGGQPQHF TGTGCCAGCAGCGGTGGAGGGCAGCCCCAGCATTTT TRBJ1-5 few - TRBV12-3/TRBV12-4
CASSLNSRRSSGNTIYF TGTGCCAGCTCGCTGAACTCGCGGAGGAGCTCTGGAAACACCATATATTTT TRBJ1-3 few - TRBV18
CASSGRTAVYGYTF TGTGCCAGCAGCGGACGGACAGCGGTCTATGGCTACACCTTC TRBJ1-2 few - TRBV9
CSAREIWTTEYNEQFF TGCAGTGCTAGAGAAATTTGGACAACGGAATACAATGAGCAGTTCTTC TRBJ2-1 - - TRBV20-1
CASSSRAAGTTENIQYF TGTGCCAGCAGCAGCAGAGCAGCCGGGACAACTGAAAACATTCAGTACTTC TRBJ2-4 few - TRBV11-1
CASSLRTGGFQETQYF TGTGCCAGCAGCCTTCGGACAGGGGGCTTCCAAGAGACCCAGTACTTC TRBJ2-5 few TRBD1 TRBV7-2
CASENVGNYGYTF TGTGCCAGCGAGAATGTCGGGAACTATGGCTACACCTTC TRBJ1-2 few - TRBV19
CASSFEMNTEAFF TGCGCCAGCAGCTTCGAGATGAACACTGAAGCTTTCTTT TRBJ1-1 few - TRBV5-1
CASSVTSGSPTGTQYF TGTGCCAGCAGCGTTACTAGCGGGAGTCCCACCGGTACGCAGTATTTT TRBJ2-3 - TRBD2 TRBV9
CASSLDSDSPLHF TGTGCCAGCAGTTTAGACAGTGATTCACCCCTCCACTTT TRBJ1-6 - - TRBV28
CASSGEGADNEKLFF TGTGCCAGCAGCGGTGAGGGCGCAGATAATGAAAAACTGTTTTTT TRBJ1-4 few - TRBV7-2
CATSDLGHGYTF TGTGCCACCAGTGATTTGGGGCATGGCTACACCTTC TRBJ1-2 - - TRBV24-1
CAIQGGYEQYF TGTGCAATACAGGGGGGCTACGAGCAGTACTTC TRBJ2-7 - TRBD1 TRBV10-3
CAIRGQPGETQYF TGTGCCATCAGGGGACAGCCGGGGGAGACCCAGTACTTC TRBJ2-5 - TRBD1 TRBV10-3
CASSLVREPYEQYF TGCGCCAGCAGCTTGGTTCGGGAGCCCTACGAGCAGTACTTC TRBJ2-7 many - TRBV5-1
CASSLALDRTYEQYF TGCGCCAGCAGCTTGGCCCTGGACAGGACCTACGAGCAGTACTTC TRBJ2-7 few TRBD1 TRBV5-1
CASSPRLAGYEQYF TGTGCCAGCAGCCCGCGACTAGCCGGGTACGAGCAGTACTTC TRBJ2-7 - TRBD2 TRBV11-2
CASSSDSIGEQFF TGTGCCAGCAGCTCGGACAGTATCGGTGAGCAGTTCTTC TRBJ2-1 - - TRBV7-9
CSVGSGLLGTDTQYF TGCAGCGTCGGATCGGGCCTCCTAGGCACAGATACGCAGTATTTT TRBJ2-3 - - TRBV29-1
CASAWGPRQGRNTEAFF TGTGCTAGTGCCTGGGGTCCGAGACAGGGAAGGAACACTGAAGCTTTCTTT TRBJ1-1 few TRBD1 TRBV12-5
CASSYLGPHNEQFF TGTGCCAGCAGTTACCTCGGACCGCACAATGAGCAGTTCTTC TRBJ2-1 few - TRBV6-5
CATSGLEGYNQPQHF TGTGCCACCAGCGGGCTTGAGGGGTACAATCAGCCCCAGCATTTT TRBJ1-5 few - TRBV15
CSGSRGGYNEQFF TGCAGCGGATCCAGGGGCGGCTACAATGAGCAGTTCTTC TRBJ2-1 few - TRBV29-1
CAISGLLSDTQYF TGTGCCATCAGTGGGCTTCTTTCAGATACGCAGTATTTT TRBJ2-3 many - TRBV10-3
CASSFQAGVSSYEQYF TGTGCCAGCAGTTTTCAGGCGGGAGTGTCTTCCTACGAGCAGTACTTC TRBJ2-7 - TRBD2 TRBV12-3/TRBV12-4
CATSDPGQGETQYF TGTGCCACCAGTGATCCCGGACAGGGCGAGACCCAGTACTTC TRBJ2-5 - TRBD1 TRBV24-1
CASSFQDRAGGYTF TGTGCCAGCAGCTTTCAGGACAGGGCGGGTGGCTACACCTTC TRBJ1-2 few TRBD1 TRBV5-5
CSARGLAVAKNIQYF TGCAGTGCTAGAGGCCTAGCAGTAGCCAAAAACATTCAGTACTTC TRBJ2-4 - - TRBV20-1
CASSYGSGHTDTQYF TGTGCCAGCAGTTACGGTTCGGGACACACAGATACGCAGTATTTT TRBJ2-3 few - TRBV6-2/TRBV6-3
CASSYRGSRAFF TGTGCCAGCAGTTACCGAGGCAGTAGAGCTTTCTTT TRBJ1-1 - - TRBV6-5
CSPHEAFF TGCAGTCCCCATGAAGCTTTCTTT TRBJ1-1 - - TRBV20-1
CASSSGGETNQPQHF TGCGCCAGCAGCTCGGGCGGGGAGACCAATCAGCCCCAGCATTTT TRBJ1-5 - - TRBV5-1
CASSLSRPTDTQYF TGTGCCAGCAGCTTATCCAGGCCCACAGATACGCAGTATTTT TRBJ2-3 few - TRBV11-2
CASSATTTDPGTDTQYF TGTGCCAGCAGCGCTACGACTACCGACCCAGGCACAGATACGCAGTATTTT TRBJ2-3 - - TRBV7-9
CASRPRSGGETGELFF TGTGCCAGCAGACCCCGATCAGGGGGCGAGACCGGGGAGCTGTTTTTT TRBJ2-2 few TRBD1 TRBV7-9
CASDLGAGANVLTF TGTGCCAGCGATTTGGGGGCTGGGGCCAACGTCCTGACTTTC TRBJ2-6 - - TRBV5-6